This is a list of T cell receptor beta chains from one sample in a study of shared clonotypes between healthy human individuals. Only in-frame clones appear in the TCRdb table, and some are missing; sequencing was by immunoSEQ multiplex PCR. This sample has over 400,000 clones, with 81% found just once. The sequenced material came from PBMCs. Source of these receptors: a middle-aged woman in good health. Some clones in this sample may be carry-over from other donors' samples. The CDR3 runs from the conserved cysteine through the conserved F or W. A D gene is named only where the DNA matches it firmly. Not every row has a clone size; where given, it reads once, few, many or a size class.

CDR3 length: 16
D gene: TRBD2
V gene: TRBV19
J gene: TRBJ2-3
clone size: .
CDR3 protein: CASSSRTSGNTDTQYF
CDR3 DNA: TGTGCCAGTAGTTCTAGGACTAGCGGTAACACAGATACGCAGTATTTT

CDR3 length: 16
D gene: .
V gene: TRBV2
J gene: TRBJ2-4
clone size: .
CDR3 protein: CASIQDRDLAKNIQYF
CDR3 DNA: TGTGCCAGCATTCAGGACCGAGATTTAGCCAAAAACATTCAGTACTTC

CDR3 length: 20
D gene: TRBD2
V gene: TRBV15
J gene: TRBJ2-7
clone size: many
CDR3 protein: CATSRDRDWGAGPHRYEQYF
CDR3 DNA: TGTGCCACCAGCAGAGACAGGGATTGGGGAGCGGGACCACATCGGTACGAGCAGTACTTC

CDR3 length: 14
D gene: .
V gene: TRBV11-2
J gene: TRBJ2-5
clone size: .
CDR3 protein: CASSPAGQQETQYF
CDR3 DNA: TGTGCCAGCAGCCCGGCGGGACAACAAGAGACCCAGTACTTC

CDR3 length: 14
D gene: .
V gene: TRBV27
J gene: TRBJ2-2
clone size: .
CDR3 protein: CASSLLTTTGELFF
CDR3 DNA: TGTGCCAGCAGTCTCCTGACTACCACCGGGGAGCTGTTTTTT

CDR3 length: 14
D gene: .
V gene: TRBV4-3
J gene: TRBJ1-2
clone size: few
CDR3 protein: CASSQESGLYGYTF
CDR3 DNA: TGCGCCAGCAGCCAAGAGTCCGGTCTTTATGGCTACACCTTC

CDR3 length: 12
D gene: .
V gene: TRBV2
J gene: TRBJ2-7
clone size: .
CDR3 protein: CASRTDRYEQYF
CDR3 DNA: TGTGCCAGCAGAACGGACAGATACGAGCAGTACTTC

CDR3 length: 14
D gene: TRBD1
V gene: TRBV5-1
J gene: TRBJ1-4
clone size: .
CDR3 protein: CASSPVGTDEKLFF
CDR3 DNA: TGCGCCAGCAGCCCGGTGGGGACAGATGAAAAACTGTTTTTT

CDR3 length: 14
D gene: .
V gene: TRBV7-9
J gene: TRBJ1-4
clone size: .
CDR3 protein: CASSFGVTNEKLFF
CDR3 DNA: TGTGCCAGCAGCTTCGGGGTAACTAATGAAAAACTGTTTTTT

CDR3 length: 13
D gene: TRBD1
V gene: TRBV5-1
J gene: TRBJ2-7
clone size: .
CDR3 protein: CASSLWAGGEQYF
CDR3 DNA: TGCGCCAGCAGCTTGTGGGCAGGGGGAGAGCAGTACTTC

CDR3 length: 11
D gene: TRBD2
V gene: TRBV20-1
J gene: TRBJ2-1
clone size: few
CDR3 protein: CSAPLGEGLFF
CDR3 DNA: TGCAGTGCCCCTCTGGGGGAGGGCCTATTCTTC

CDR3 length: 13
D gene: TRBD2
V gene: TRBV29-1
J gene: TRBJ2-3
clone size: many
CDR3 protein: CSVETSGTDTQYF
CDR3 DNA: TGCAGCGTTGAAACTAGCGGCACAGATACGCAGTATTTT

CDR3 length: 18
D gene: TRBD1
V gene: TRBV30
J gene: TRBJ1-1
clone size: .
CDR3 protein: CAWRLWGQLNRGNTEAFF
CDR3 DNA: TGTGCCTGGAGGCTGTGGGGACAGCTGAATCGGGGGAACACTGAAGCTTTCTTT

CDR3 length: 16
D gene: TRBD1
V gene: TRBV7-9
J gene: TRBJ1-4
clone size: .
CDR3 protein: CASSLRQGATNEKLFF
CDR3 DNA: TGTGCCAGCAGCTTAAGGCAGGGGGCAACTAATGAAAAACTGTTTTTT

CDR3 length: 16
D gene: .
V gene: TRBV7-8
J gene: TRBJ2-3
clone size: .
CDR3 protein: CASSLARVASVDTQYF
CDR3 DNA: TGTGCCAGCAGCTTAGCGAGGGTAGCATCGGTAGATACGCAGTATTTT

CDR3 length: 14
D gene: .
V gene: TRBV13
J gene: TRBJ1-1
clone size: .
CDR3 protein: CASSLGEWVAEAFF
CDR3 DNA: TGTGCCAGCAGCTTGGGGGAGTGGGTCGCTGAAGCTTTCTTT

CDR3 length: 15
D gene: TRBD2
V gene: TRBV5-1
J gene: TRBJ2-1
clone size: .
CDR3 protein: CASSDGLARGNEQFF
CDR3 DNA: TGCGCCAGCAGCGACGGACTAGCCAGAGGGAATGAGCAGTTCTTC

CDR3 length: 18
D gene: TRBD2
V gene: TRBV7-2
J gene: TRBJ2-7
clone size: .
CDR3 protein: CASSSSRTSGRGPHEQYF
CDR3 DNA: TGTGCCAGCAGCTCTTCACGGACTAGCGGGAGGGGTCCCCACGAGCAGTACTTC

CDR3 length: 15
D gene: TRBD1
V gene: TRBV19
J gene: TRBJ2-7
clone size: .
CDR3 protein: CASSRSAGGSYEQYF
CDR3 DNA: TGTGCCAGTAGTAGGTCGGCAGGGGGTTCCTACGAGCAGTACTTC

CDR3 length: 16
D gene: TRBD2
V gene: TRBV19
J gene: TRBJ2-3
clone size: .
CDR3 protein: CASSTGTSGRSGTQYF
CDR3 DNA: TGTGCCAGTAGCACCGGGACTAGCGGGAGGTCTGGTACGCAGTATTTT

CDR3 length: 17
D gene: TRBD1
V gene: TRBV28
J gene: TRBJ2-1
clone size: .
CDR3 protein: CASSFLDRSSSYNEQFF
CDR3 DNA: TGTGCCAGCAGTTTCTTGGACAGGTCGAGCTCCTACAATGAGCAGTTCTTC

CDR3 length: 13
D gene: .
V gene: TRBV11-2
J gene: TRBJ2-7
clone size: .
CDR3 protein: CASSFRGSYEQYF
CDR3 DNA: TGTGCCAGCAGCTTCAGGGGATCCTACGAGCAGTACTTC

CDR3 length: 12
D gene: .
V gene: TRBV2
J gene: TRBJ2-7
clone size: .
CDR3 protein: CASSDLLQGQYF
CDR3 DNA: TGTGCCAGCAGTGACCTGTTACAGGGACAGTACTTC

CDR3 length: 14
D gene: .
V gene: TRBV4-1
J gene: TRBJ2-1
clone size: few
CDR3 protein: CASSQVPVLHEQFF
CDR3 DNA: TGCGCCAGCAGCCAAGTTCCGGTTTTACATGAGCAGTTCTTC

CDR3 length: 15
D gene: .
V gene: TRBV5-1
J gene: TRBJ2-2
clone size: .
CDR3 protein: CASSSGGEYTGELFF
CDR3 DNA: TGCGCCAGCAGCTCTGGGGGAGAGTACACCGGGGAGCTGTTTTTT

CDR3 length: 14
D gene: .
V gene: TRBV28
J gene: TRBJ2-3
clone size: .
CDR3 protein: CASSLETSTDTQYF
CDR3 DNA: TGTGCCAGCAGCCTAGAAACTAGCACAGATACGCAGTATTTT

CDR3 length: 12
D gene: .
V gene: TRBV5-6
J gene: TRBJ2-7
clone size: .
CDR3 protein: CASSLQEYEQYF
CDR3 DNA: TGTGCCAGCAGCTTGCAGGAATACGAGCAGTACTTC

CDR3 length: 14
D gene: .
V gene: TRBV7-2
J gene: TRBJ2-7
clone size: .
CDR3 protein: CASSLDRSADEQYF
CDR3 DNA: TGTGCCAGCAGCTTAGACAGGTCCGCAGACGAGCAGTACTTC

CDR3 length: 15
D gene: TRBD1
V gene: TRBV11-2
J gene: TRBJ2-2
clone size: .
CDR3 protein: CASSSHRGYTGELFF
CDR3 DNA: TGTGCCAGCAGCTCCCACAGGGGTTATACCGGGGAGCTGTTTTTT

CDR3 length: 15
D gene: .
V gene: TRBV4-1
J gene: TRBJ1-2
clone size: .
CDR3 protein: CASSQEGSGLPPYSF
CDR3 DNA: TGCGCCAGCAGCCAAGAAGGATCGGGGCTTCCCCCATACTCGTTC

CDR3 length: 14
D gene: .
V gene: TRBV9
J gene: TRBJ2-2
clone size: .
CDR3 protein: CASSVATGTGELFF
CDR3 DNA: TGTGCCAGCAGCGTAGCTACAGGAACCGGGGAGCTGTTTTTT

CDR3 length: 12
D gene: .
V gene: TRBV6-6
J gene: TRBJ2-7
clone size: .
CDR3 protein: CASEGGPYEQYF
CDR3 DNA: TGTGCCAGTGAGGGGGGGCCCTACGAGCAGTACTTC

CDR3 length: 12
D gene: .
V gene: TRBV5-1
J gene: TRBJ1-2
clone size: few
CDR3 protein: CASSLDWDGYTF
CDR3 DNA: TGCGCCAGCAGCTTGGATTGGGATGGCTACACCTTC

CDR3 length: 15
D gene: .
V gene: TRBV7-2
J gene: TRBJ1-5
clone size: few
CDR3 protein: CASSPNGFGNQPQHF
CDR3 DNA: TGTGCCAGCAGCCCCAATGGGTTTGGGAATCAGCCCCAGCATTTT

CDR3 length: 17
D gene: .
V gene: TRBV5-1
J gene: TRBJ2-5
clone size: .
CDR3 protein: CASSLAPTGRLQETQYF
CDR3 DNA: TGCGCCAGCAGCTTGGCCCCGACGGGACGGCTCCAAGAGACCCAGTACTTC

CDR3 length: 13
D gene: TRBD2
V gene: TRBV6-4
J gene: TRBJ2-3
clone size: few
CDR3 protein: CASSTSGTDTQYF
CDR3 DNA: TGTGCCAGCAGTACTAGCGGCACAGATACGCAGTATTTT

CDR3 length: 19
D gene: TRBD2
V gene: TRBV10-3
J gene: TRBJ2-2
clone size: .
CDR3 protein: CAISESPLAGGLNTGELFF
CDR3 DNA: TGTGCCATCAGTGAGTCGCCACTAGCGGGAGGTTTGAACACCGGGGAGCTGTTTTTT

CDR3 length: 12
D gene: .
V gene: TRBV30
J gene: TRBJ2-5
clone size: .
CDR3 protein: CAWSVRGETQYF
CDR3 DNA: TGTGCCTGGAGTGTCCGGGGGGAGACCCAGTACTTC

CDR3 length: 13
D gene: TRBD1
V gene: TRBV29-1
J gene: TRBJ1-1
clone size: .
CDR3 protein: CSARGQVNTEAFF
CDR3 DNA: TGCAGCGCACGTGGACAGGTGAACACTGAAGCTTTCTTT

CDR3 length: 12
D gene: .
V gene: TRBV7-9
J gene: TRBJ1-5
clone size: .
CDR3 protein: CASSLSNQPQHF
CDR3 DNA: TGTGCCAGCAGCCTTAGCAATCAGCCCCAGCATTTT

CDR3 length: 13
D gene: TRBD1
V gene: TRBV2
J gene: TRBJ2-5
clone size: .
CDR3 protein: CASRRGQGETQYF
CDR3 DNA: TGTGCCAGCAGGAGGGGACAGGGGGAGACCCAGTACTTC

CDR3 length: 14
D gene: TRBD1
V gene: TRBV18
J gene: TRBJ1-5
clone size: .
CDR3 protein: CASSPETGIQPQHF
CDR3 DNA: TGTGCCAGCTCACCAGAGACAGGGATTCAGCCCCAGCATTTT

CDR3 length: 18
D gene: .
V gene: TRBV18
J gene: TRBJ2-1
clone size: once
CDR3 protein: CASSPVERGSSAGNEQFF
CDR3 DNA: TGTGCCAGCTCACCGGTTGAGAGGGGGAGTTCCGCGGGCAATGAGCAGTTCTTC

CDR3 length: 15
D gene: TRBD2
V gene: TRBV7-7
J gene: TRBJ2-7
clone size: .
CDR3 protein: CASSGTGISSYEQYF
CDR3 DNA: TGTGCTAGCAGCGGGACGGGGATTAGCTCCTACGAGCAGTACTTC

CDR3 length: 13
D gene: .
V gene: TRBV7-8
J gene: TRBJ1-3
clone size: .
CDR3 protein: CASSLGGGNTIYF
CDR3 DNA: TGTGCCAGCAGCTTAGGTGGGGGAAACACCATATATTTT